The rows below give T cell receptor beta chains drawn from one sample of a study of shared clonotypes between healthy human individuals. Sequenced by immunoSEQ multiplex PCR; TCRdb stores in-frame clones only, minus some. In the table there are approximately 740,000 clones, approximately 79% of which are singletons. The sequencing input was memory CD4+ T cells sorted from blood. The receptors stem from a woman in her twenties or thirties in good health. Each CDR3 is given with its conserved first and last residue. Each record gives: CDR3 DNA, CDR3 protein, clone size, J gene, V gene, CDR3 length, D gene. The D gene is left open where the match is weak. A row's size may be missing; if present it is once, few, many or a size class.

DNA: TGTGCCAGCAGTTTATTATCCGGGGGCTCTGGAAACACCATATATTTT
CDR3: CASSLLSGGSGNTIYF
size: .
J: TRBJ1-3
V: TRBV28
length: 16
D: .

DNA: TGTGCCAGCAGCCCAGGACTAGCGGGAAATGAGCAGTTCTTC
CDR3: CASSPGLAGNEQFF
size: .
J: TRBJ2-1
V: TRBV9
length: 14
D: TRBD2

DNA: TGTGCCAGCAGTCCCCTAGCGGGAGAATGGTCGCGCTACAATGAGCAGTTCTTC
CDR3: CASSPLAGEWSRYNEQFF
size: .
J: TRBJ2-1
V: TRBV27
length: 18
D: TRBD2

DNA: TGTGCCAGCTCACCACCTAGCGGGAGCTTAAGGGAGCAGTTCTTC
CDR3: CASSPPSGSLREQFF
size: .
J: TRBJ2-1
V: TRBV18
length: 15
D: TRBD2

DNA: TGTGCCAGCAGACCTCGCTACGAGCAGTACTTC
CDR3: CASRPRYEQYF
size: .
J: TRBJ2-7
V: TRBV2
length: 11
D: .

DNA: TGTGCCAGCAGCTTAACAAGGGGGAACCTCTATGGCTACACCTTC
CDR3: CASSLTRGNLYGYTF
size: .
J: TRBJ1-2
V: TRBV7-8
length: 15
D: .

DNA: TGTGCCTGGAGCAGGTTAGCGGGTACCTCCTACAATGAGCAGTTCTTC
CDR3: CAWSRLAGTSYNEQFF
size: once
J: TRBJ2-1
V: TRBV30
length: 16
D: TRBD2

DNA: TGTGCCAGCAGCCAAGATTTGGTAAGGGGGGCCTACGAGCAGTACTTC
CDR3: CASSQDLVRGAYEQYF
size: once
J: TRBJ2-7
V: TRBV14
length: 16
D: .

DNA: TGCGCCAGCAGCCAGGGACAGTACAATGAGCAGTTCTTC
CDR3: CASSQGQYNEQFF
size: .
J: TRBJ2-1
V: TRBV5-1
length: 13
D: TRBD1

DNA: TGTGCCAGCTCACCTCAGGGGGGTGCGAACACCGGGGAGCTGTTTTTT
CDR3: CASSPQGGANTGELFF
size: .
J: TRBJ2-2
V: TRBV18
length: 16
D: .

DNA: TGTGCCAGCAGCCGCCGGGACAGGGCGGACGAGCAGTACTTC
CDR3: CASSRRDRADEQYF
size: .
J: TRBJ2-7
V: TRBV6-5
length: 14
D: TRBD1

DNA: TGTGCCAGCAGCGACAGCGGGACAGTCTACGAGCAGTACTTC
CDR3: CASSDSGTVYEQYF
size: .
J: TRBJ2-7
V: TRBV6-1
length: 14
D: .

DNA: TGTGCCAGCTCCCGAGACAGGGACACTGAAGCTTTCTTT
CDR3: CASSRDRDTEAFF
size: .
J: TRBJ1-1
V: TRBV18
length: 13
D: TRBD1

DNA: TGTGCCAGCAGCCAAGAGCACAGGGGGCATGAGCAGTACTTC
CDR3: CASSQEHRGHEQYF
size: .
J: TRBJ2-7
V: TRBV4-2
length: 14
D: TRBD1

DNA: TGTGCCAGCAGCGTAGGACAGGGAGTCTATGAGCAGTTCTTC
CDR3: CASSVGQGVYEQFF
size: many
J: TRBJ2-1
V: TRBV9
length: 14
D: TRBD1

DNA: TGTGCCAGCAGCTTAACACAACTCCCTCGGCCTGAGCAGTTCTTC
CDR3: CASSLTQLPRPEQFF
size: .
J: TRBJ2-1
V: TRBV7-9
length: 15
D: .

DNA: TGTGCCAGTCCGACAGAGGGGGCGATCACCGGGGAGCTGTTTTTT
CDR3: CASPTEGAITGELFF
size: many
J: TRBJ2-2
V: TRBV6-1
length: 15
D: TRBD1

DNA: TGTGCCAGCAGTTCCTATAGCGGGGGATTACGTGATACGCAGTATTTT
CDR3: CASSSYSGGLRDTQYF
size: .
J: TRBJ2-3
V: TRBV27
length: 16
D: TRBD2

DNA: TGTGCCAGTGCACAGGGGGCCCGGGTGCAGCCCCAGCATTTT
CDR3: CASAQGARVQPQHF
size: few
J: TRBJ1-5
V: TRBV2
length: 14
D: TRBD1

DNA: TGTGCCAGTAGTATAGGGGGACTAGCGAGCTCCTACGAGCAGTACTTC
CDR3: CASSIGGLASSYEQYF
size: .
J: TRBJ2-7
V: TRBV19
length: 16
D: TRBD2

DNA: TGTGCCAGTAGTATCCTCCCTGACGGGAGAAAAGAGACCCAGTACTTC
CDR3: CASSILPDGRKETQYF
size: once
J: TRBJ2-5
V: TRBV19
length: 16
D: .

DNA: TGTGCCAGCAGCCAACAGGGGACACTCAATGAGCAGTTCTTC
CDR3: CASSQQGTLNEQFF
size: .
J: TRBJ2-1
V: TRBV7-3
length: 14
D: TRBD1

DNA: TGTGCCAGCAGCGGTAATAACGTTCGTGCCGGGGAGCTGTTTTTT
CDR3: CASSGNNVRAGELFF
size: .
J: TRBJ2-2
V: TRBV6-5
length: 15
D: .

DNA: TGTGCCAGCAGCTTAGGGTGGAAACACATGGAGTACGAGCAGTACTTC
CDR3: CASSLGWKHMEYEQYF
size: .
J: TRBJ2-7
V: TRBV7-8
length: 16
D: .